This T cell receptor (beta chain) is from a study of a mutant IDH1 vaccine in newly diagnosed glioma. Across the whole study: Across weeks 1, 3, 5, 7, 11, 15, 19 and 23, patients received a vaccination each time, eight in all.

This clone was found once. Its target is not known. V dropped 9 bases and J dropped 4 bases, with 28 bases sitting between them. This CDR3 is 18 amino acids long. The V gene's germline CDR1 is SEHNR and CDR2 FQNEAQ (reference sequence). The time point: week 11, during vaccination. Topical imiquimod accompanied each vaccine dose, which consisted of 300 ug of mutant IDH1 20-mer peptide. Notes on the study in general: Top peripheral T cell clonotype shifts appeared unrelated to pseudoprogression.

The assay was immunoSEQ multiplex PCR, and TCRdb's table has in-frame clones only and misses some. The sample lists 30,000 to 35,000 clones, 85% to 90% occurring once. This sequence was found in a young man with glioma. The input for sequencing was PBMCs, taken from a glioma patient whose treatment included an IDH1 peptide vaccine. The chain uses TRBV7-9 and TRBJ2-1, with D possibly called TRBD1 or TRBD2 (8 bases each). The CDR3 DNA sequence: TGTGCCAGTACCCGGACAGGGCCCGCGACTAGCGATTACAATGAGCAGTTCTTC. Translation gives CASTRTGPATSDYNEQFF.